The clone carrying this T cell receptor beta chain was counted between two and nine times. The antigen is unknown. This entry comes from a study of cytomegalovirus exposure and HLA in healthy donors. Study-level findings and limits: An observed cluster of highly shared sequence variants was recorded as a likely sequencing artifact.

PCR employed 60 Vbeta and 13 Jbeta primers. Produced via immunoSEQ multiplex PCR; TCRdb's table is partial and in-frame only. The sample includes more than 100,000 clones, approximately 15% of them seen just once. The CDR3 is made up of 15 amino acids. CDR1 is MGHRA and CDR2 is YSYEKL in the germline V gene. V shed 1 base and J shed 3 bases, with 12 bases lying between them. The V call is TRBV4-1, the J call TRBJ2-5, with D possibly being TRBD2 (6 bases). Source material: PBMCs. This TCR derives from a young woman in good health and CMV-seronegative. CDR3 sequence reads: CASSQVWGDEETQYF. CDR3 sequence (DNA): TGCGCCAGCAGCCAAGTATGGGGGGACGAAGAGACCCAGTACTTC.